The present entry profiles one TCR beta chain with its context. Random hexamers were used to reverse transcribe an amount of about 0.45 to 1 ug RNA. Multiplex immunoSEQ PCR targeted 54 Vbeta and 13 Jbeta TCR beta segments. TCRdb redid the calling of the immunoSEQ multiplex PCR reads with MiXCR, one entry per CDR3 protein. The sample records 150,000 to 190,000 distinct CDR3 sequences, over 95% being singletons. This sample stems from a study of CD8 T cells in Susac syndrome. Trimming stripped 0 bases from V and 0 bases from J, with 9 bases between. The CDR3 contains 16 residues. The sequence came from a human donor with multiple sclerosis. The chain has TRBV23-1 and TRBJ2-1; possibly TRBD2 for D (6 bases). TRBV23-1 is an ORF, and what it does is uncertain. Input material: CD8+ T cells from PBMCs. The CDR3 DNA follows: TGCGCCAGCAGTCAATCGGGACTCAGCTCCTACAATGAGCAGTTCTTC. This translates into CASSQSGLSSYNEQFF.